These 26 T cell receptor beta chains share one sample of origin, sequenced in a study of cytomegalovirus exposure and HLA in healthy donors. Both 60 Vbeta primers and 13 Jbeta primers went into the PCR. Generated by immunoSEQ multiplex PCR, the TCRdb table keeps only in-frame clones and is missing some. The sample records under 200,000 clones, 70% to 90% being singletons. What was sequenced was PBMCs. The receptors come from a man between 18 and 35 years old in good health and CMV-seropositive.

The CDR3 sequence: CASRLSSGGAMDTQYF. Here the CDR3 DNA reads TGCGCCAGCAGATTAAGTAGCGGGGGGGCAATGGATACGCAGTATTTT. V and J are TRBV5-1 and TRBJ2-3; TRBD2 agrees at 11 bases. V dropped 5 bases and J dropped 6; count of bases not matched to a gene: 11. Germline V lookup: CDR1 SGHRS, CDR2 YFSETQ. The CDR3 has 16 residues.

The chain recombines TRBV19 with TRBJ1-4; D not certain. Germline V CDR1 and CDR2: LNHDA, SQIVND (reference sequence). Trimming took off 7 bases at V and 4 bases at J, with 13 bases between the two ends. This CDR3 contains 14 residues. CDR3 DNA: TGTGCCAGTATTGGGCCGACGTATAATGAAAAACTGTTTTTT. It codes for CASIGPTYNEKLFF.

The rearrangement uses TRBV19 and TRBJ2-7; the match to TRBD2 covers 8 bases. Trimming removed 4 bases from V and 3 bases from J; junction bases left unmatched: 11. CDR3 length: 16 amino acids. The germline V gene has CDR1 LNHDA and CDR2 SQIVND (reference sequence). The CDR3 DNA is TGTGCCAGTAGTACCCTTAGCGGGGACTCGTACTACGAGCAGTACTTC. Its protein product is CASSTLSGDSYYEQYF.

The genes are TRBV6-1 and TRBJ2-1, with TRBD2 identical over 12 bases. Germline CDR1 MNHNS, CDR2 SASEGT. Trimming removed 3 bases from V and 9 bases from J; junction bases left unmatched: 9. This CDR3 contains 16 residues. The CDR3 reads CASSDLAGGVWGEQFF. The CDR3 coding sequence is TGTGCCAGCAGTGATCTAGCGGGGGGGGTCTGGGGTGAGCAGTTCTTC.

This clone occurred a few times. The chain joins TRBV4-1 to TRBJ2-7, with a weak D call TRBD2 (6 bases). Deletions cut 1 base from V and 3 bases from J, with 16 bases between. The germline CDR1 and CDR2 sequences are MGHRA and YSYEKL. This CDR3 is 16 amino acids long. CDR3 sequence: CASSQAYAGNLYEQYF. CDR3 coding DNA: TGCGCCAGCAGCCAAGCCTACGCGGGGAACCTCTACGAGCAGTACTTC.

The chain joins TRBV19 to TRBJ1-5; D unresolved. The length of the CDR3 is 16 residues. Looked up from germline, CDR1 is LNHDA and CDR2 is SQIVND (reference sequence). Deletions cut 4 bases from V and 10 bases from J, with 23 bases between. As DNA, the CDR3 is TGTGCCAGTAGTAATACCCCCATCGCAGACATCAGCCCCCAGCATTTT. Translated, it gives CASSNTPIADISPQHF.

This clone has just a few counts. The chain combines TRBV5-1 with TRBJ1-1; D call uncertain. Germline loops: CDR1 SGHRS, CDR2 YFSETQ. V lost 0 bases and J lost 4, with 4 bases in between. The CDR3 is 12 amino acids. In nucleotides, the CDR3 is TGCGCCAGCAGCTTGGACGGCACTGAAGCTTTCTTT. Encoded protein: CASSLDGTEAFF.

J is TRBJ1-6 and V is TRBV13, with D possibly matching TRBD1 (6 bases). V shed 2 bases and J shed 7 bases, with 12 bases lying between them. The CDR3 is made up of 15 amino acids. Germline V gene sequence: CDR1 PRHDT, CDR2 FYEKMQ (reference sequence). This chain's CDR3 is CASSLRGQGNSPLHF. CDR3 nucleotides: TGTGCCAGCAGCTTAAGGGGCCAGGGGAATTCACCCCTCCACTTT.

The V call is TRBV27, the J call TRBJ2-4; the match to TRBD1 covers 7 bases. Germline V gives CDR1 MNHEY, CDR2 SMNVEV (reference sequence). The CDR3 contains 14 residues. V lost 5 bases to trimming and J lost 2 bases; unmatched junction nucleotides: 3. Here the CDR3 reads CASSDRVSKNIQYF. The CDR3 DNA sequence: TGTGCCAGCAGTGACAGGGTTTCCAAAAACATTCAGTACTTC.

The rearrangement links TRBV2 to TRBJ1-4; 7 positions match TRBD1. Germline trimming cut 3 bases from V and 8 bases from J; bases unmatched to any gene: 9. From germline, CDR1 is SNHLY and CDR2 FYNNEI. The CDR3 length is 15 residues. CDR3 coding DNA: TGTGCCAGCAGTGATTCTGACAGGGTGTACGAAAAACTGTTTTTT. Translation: CASSDSDRVYEKLFF.

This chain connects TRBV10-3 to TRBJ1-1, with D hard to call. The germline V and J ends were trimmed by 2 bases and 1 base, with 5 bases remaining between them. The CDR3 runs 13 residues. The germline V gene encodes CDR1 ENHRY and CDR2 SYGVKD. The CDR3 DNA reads TGTGCCATCAGTGAGGTCGGGAACACTGAAGCTTTCTTT. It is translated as CAISEVGNTEAFF.

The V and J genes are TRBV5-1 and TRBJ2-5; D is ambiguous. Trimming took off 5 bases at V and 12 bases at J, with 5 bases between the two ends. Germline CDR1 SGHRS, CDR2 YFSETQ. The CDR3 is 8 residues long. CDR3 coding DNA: TGCGCCAGCAGATCGGAGTACTTC. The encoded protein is CASRSEYF.

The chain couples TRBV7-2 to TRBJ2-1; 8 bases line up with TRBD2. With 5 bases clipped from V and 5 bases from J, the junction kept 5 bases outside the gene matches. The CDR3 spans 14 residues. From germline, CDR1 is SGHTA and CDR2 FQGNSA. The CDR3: CASSRSGINNEQFF. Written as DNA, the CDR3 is TGTGCCAGCAGCCGTAGCGGGATTAACAATGAGCAGTTCTTC.

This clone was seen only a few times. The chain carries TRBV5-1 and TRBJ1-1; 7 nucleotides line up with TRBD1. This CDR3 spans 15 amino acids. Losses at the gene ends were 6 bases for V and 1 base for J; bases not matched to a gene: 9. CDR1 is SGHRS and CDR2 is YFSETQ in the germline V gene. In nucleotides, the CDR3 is TGCGCCAGCACATTACAGGGGTCCGCGAACACTGAAGCTTTCTTT. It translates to CASTLQGSANTEAFF.

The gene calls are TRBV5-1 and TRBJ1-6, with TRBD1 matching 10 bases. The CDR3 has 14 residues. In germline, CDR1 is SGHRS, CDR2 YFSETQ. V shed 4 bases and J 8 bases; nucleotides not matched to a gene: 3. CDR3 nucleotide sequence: TGCGCCAGCAGCCCCGGGACAGGGGATTCACCCCTCCACTTT. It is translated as CASSPGTGDSPLHF.

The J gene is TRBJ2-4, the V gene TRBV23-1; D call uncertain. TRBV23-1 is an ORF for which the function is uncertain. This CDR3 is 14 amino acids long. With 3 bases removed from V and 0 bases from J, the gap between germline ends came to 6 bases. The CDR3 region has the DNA TGCGCCAGCAGTCACAGGCTAGCCAAAAACATTCAGTACTTC. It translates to CASSHRLAKNIQYF.

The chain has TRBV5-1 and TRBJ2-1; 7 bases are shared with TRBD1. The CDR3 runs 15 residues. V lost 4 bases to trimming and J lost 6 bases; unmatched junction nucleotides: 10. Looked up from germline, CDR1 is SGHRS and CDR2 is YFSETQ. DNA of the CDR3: TGCGCCAGCAGCGACGCCAGACAGGGTCCCAATGAGCAGTTCTTC. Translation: CASSDARQGPNEQFF.

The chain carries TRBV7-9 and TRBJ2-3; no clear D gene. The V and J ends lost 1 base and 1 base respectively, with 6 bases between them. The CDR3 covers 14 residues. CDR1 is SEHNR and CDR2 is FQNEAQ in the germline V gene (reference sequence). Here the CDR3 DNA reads TGTGCCAGCAGCTTAGGGCAGGGCACAGATACGCAGTATTTT. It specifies CASSLGQGTDTQYF. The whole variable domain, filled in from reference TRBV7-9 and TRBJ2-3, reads DTGVSQNPRHKITKRGQNVTFRCDPISEHNRLYWYRQTLGQGPEFLTYFQNEAQLEKSRLLSDRFSAERPKGSFSTLEIQRTEQGDSAMYLCASSLGQGTDTQYFGPGTRLTVL.

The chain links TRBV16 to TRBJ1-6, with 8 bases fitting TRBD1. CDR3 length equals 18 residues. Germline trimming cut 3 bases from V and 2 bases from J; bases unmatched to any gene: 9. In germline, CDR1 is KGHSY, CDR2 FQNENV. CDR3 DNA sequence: TGTGCCAGCAGCCAGGGGCAGGGGGCGCCCACCTATAATTCACCCCTCCACTTT. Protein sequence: CASSQGQGAPTYNSPLHF. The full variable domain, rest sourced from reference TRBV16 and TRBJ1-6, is GEEVAQTPKHLVRGEGQKAKLYCAPIKGHSYVFWYQQVLKNEFKFLISFQNENVFDETGMPKERFSAKCLPNSPCSLEIQATKLEDSAVYFCASSQGQGAPTYNSPLHFGNGTRLTVT.

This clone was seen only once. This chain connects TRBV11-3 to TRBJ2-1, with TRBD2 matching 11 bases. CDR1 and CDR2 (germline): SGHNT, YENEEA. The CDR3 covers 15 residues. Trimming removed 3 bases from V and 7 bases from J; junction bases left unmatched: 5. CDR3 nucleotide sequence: TGTGCCAGCAGCTTTAGCGGGGGGGCTTGGAATGAGCAGTTCTTC. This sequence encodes CASSFSGGAWNEQFF.

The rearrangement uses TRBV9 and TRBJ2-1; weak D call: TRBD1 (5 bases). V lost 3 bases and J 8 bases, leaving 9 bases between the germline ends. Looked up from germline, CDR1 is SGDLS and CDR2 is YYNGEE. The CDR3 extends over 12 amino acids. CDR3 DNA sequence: TGTGCCAGCAGCGCGGAAGGGGATGAGCAGTTCTTC. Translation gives CASSAEGDEQFF.

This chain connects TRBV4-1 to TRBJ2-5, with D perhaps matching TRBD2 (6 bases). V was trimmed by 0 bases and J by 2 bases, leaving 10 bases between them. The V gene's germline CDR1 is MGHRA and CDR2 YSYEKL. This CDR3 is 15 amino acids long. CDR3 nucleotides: TGCGCCAGCAGCCAAGATCCGGGAGCTCAAGAGACCCAGTACTTC. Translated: CASSQDPGAQETQYF.

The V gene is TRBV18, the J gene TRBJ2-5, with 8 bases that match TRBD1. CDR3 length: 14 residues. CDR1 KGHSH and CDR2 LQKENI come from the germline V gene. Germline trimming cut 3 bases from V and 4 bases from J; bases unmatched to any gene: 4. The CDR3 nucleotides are TGTGCCAGCTCACCCCAGGGGGCGAGAGAGACCCAGTACTTC. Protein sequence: CASSPQGARETQYF.

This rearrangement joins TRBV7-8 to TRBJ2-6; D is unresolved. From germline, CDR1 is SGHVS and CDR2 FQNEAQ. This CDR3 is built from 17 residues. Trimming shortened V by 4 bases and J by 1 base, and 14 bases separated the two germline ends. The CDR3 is CASSSRLITSGANVLTF. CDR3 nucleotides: TGTGCCAGCAGCTCAAGACTTATAACGTCTGGGGCCAACGTCCTGACTTTC.

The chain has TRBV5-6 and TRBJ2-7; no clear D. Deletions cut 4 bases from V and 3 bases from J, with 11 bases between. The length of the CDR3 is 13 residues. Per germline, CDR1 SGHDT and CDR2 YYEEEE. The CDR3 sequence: CASSVPGRYEQYF. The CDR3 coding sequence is TGTGCCAGCAGCGTCCCCGGTCGCTACGAGCAGTACTTC.

CDR3 in amino acids: CATRRGLPYEQYF. CDR3 nucleotide sequence: TGTGCCACCCGCAGGGGGCTTCCCTACGAGCAGTACTTC. This chain joins TRBV27 and TRBJ2-7; 8 bases match TRBD1. V lost 10 bases, J lost 2 bases, and 7 bases stayed unmatched. CDR3 length equals 13 residues. Germline lookup yields CDR1 MNHEY and CDR2 SMNVEV (reference sequence).